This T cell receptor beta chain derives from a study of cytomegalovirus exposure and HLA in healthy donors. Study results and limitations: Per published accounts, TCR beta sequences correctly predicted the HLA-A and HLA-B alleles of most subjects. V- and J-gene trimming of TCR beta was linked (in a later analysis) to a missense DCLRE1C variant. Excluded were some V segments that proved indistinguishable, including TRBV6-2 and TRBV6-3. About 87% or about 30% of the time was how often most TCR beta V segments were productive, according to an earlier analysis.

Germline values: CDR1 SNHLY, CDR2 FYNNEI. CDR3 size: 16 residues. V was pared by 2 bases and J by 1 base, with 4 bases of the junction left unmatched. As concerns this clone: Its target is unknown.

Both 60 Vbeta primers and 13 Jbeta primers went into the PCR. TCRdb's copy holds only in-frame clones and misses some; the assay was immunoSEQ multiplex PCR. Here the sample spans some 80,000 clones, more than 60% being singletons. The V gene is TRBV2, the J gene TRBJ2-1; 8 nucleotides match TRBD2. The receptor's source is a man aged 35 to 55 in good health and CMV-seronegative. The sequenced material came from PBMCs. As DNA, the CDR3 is TGTGCCAGCAGTGAAAGCGGGGGCCGATCCTACAATGAGCAGTTCTTC. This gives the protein CASSESGGRSYNEQFF.